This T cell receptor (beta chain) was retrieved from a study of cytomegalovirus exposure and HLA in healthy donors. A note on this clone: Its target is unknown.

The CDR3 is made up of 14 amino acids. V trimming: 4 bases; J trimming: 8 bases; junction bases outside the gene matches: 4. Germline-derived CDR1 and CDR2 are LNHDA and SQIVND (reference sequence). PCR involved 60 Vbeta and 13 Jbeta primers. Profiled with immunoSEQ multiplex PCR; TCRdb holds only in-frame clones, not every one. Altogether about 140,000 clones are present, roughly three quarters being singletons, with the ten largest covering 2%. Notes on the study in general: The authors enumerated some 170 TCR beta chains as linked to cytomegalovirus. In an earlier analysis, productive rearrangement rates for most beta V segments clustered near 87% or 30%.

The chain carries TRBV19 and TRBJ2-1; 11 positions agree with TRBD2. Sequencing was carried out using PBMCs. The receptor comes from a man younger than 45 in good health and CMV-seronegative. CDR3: CASSKGLAGDEQFF. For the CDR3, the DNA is TGTGCCAGTAGTAAAGGACTAGCGGGTGATGAGCAGTTCTTC.